This entry lists 10 T cell receptor beta chains sequenced from one sample in a study of cytomegalovirus exposure and HLA in healthy donors. Sequencing used immunoSEQ multiplex PCR; TCRdb keeps in-frame clones, though not all of them. The sample holds some 70,000 clones, roughly 80% seen once. The sequenced sample was PBMCs. These receptors were obtained from a man aged 25 to 40 in good health and CMV-seronegative.

The chain combines TRBV7-3 with TRBJ2-5; D is undetermined. There are 13 residues in the CDR3. The V gene's germline CDR1 is SGHTA and CDR2 FQGTGA. Trimming cost V 6 bases and J 2 bases, with 10 bases left between them. The CDR3 DNA is TGTGCCAGCAGTCCTACGATTCAAGAGACCCAGTACTTC. Translation: CASSPTIQETQYF.

This chain links TRBV27 with TRBJ2-3; 7 bases fit TRBD1. Trimming removed 3 bases from V and 2 bases from J; junction bases left unmatched: 2. Germline V gene lookup returns CDR1 MNHEY and CDR2 SMNVEV (reference sequence). CDR3 length: 14 residues. The CDR3 coding sequence is TGTGCCAGCAGTTTCACAGGGGCCACAGATACGCAGTATTTT. Protein: CASSFTGATDTQYF.

The chain carries TRBV19 and TRBJ2-1; weak D call: TRBD2 (6 bases). Germline CDR1 reads LNHDA; CDR2 reads SQIVND (reference sequence). V lost 5 bases and J 14 bases, leaving 13 bases between the germline ends. This CDR3 is 11 amino acids long. As DNA, the CDR3 is TGTGCCAGTAGTCTCGGGACTTCGGAGTTCTTC. Protein: CASSLGTSEFF.

The gene calls are TRBV27 and TRBJ2-1, with 9 nucleotides matching TRBD2. Germline-derived CDR1 and CDR2 are MNHEY and SMNVEV (reference sequence). The CDR3 consists of 17 residues. The trim removed 10 bases at V and 0 bases at J, leaving 13 bases unmatched. The CDR3 sequence is CATFQLSGSYSYNEQFF. Written as DNA, the CDR3 is TGTGCCACGTTCCAACTTAGCGGGAGTTACTCCTACAATGAGCAGTTCTTC.

CDR3 coding DNA: TGTGCCAGCAGCCGCGGCAGCCCCGATTCCTATGGCTACACCTTC. It specifies CASSRGSPDSYGYTF. The rearrangement joins TRBV7-2 to TRBJ1-2; D remains unclear. The V gene lost 5 bases and the J gene lost 4 bases, with 17 bases spanning the gap. Germline values: CDR1 SGHTA, CDR2 FQGNSA. The CDR3 extends over 15 amino acids. Variable domain in full (rest from reference TRBV7-2 and TRBJ1-2): GAGVSQSPSNKVTEKGKDVELRCDPISGHTALYWYRQSLGQGLEFLIYFQGNSAPDKSGLPSDRFSAERTGGSVSTLTIQRTQQEDSAVYLCASSRGSPDSYGYTFGSGTRLTVV.

This chain uses TRBV7-2 with TRBJ1-5, with D perhaps TRBD1 (5 bases). Trimming shortened V by 2 bases and J by 2 bases, and 10 bases separated the two germline ends. CDR1 SGHTA and CDR2 FQGNSA come from the germline V gene. The CDR3 spans 15 residues. CDR3 loop: CASSLKGLGNQPQHF. CDR3 DNA sequence: TGTGCCAGCAGCTTAAAGGGGTTGGGCAATCAGCCCCAGCATTTT. The full variable domain, its missing parts supplied by reference TRBV7-2 and TRBJ1-5, is GAGVSQSPSNKVTEKGKDVELRCDPISGHTALYWYRQSLGQGLEFLIYFQGNSAPDKSGLPSDRFSAERTGGSVSTLTIQRTQQEDSAVYLCASSLKGLGNQPQHFGDGTRLSIL.

V gene TRBV9 combines with J gene TRBJ2-7, with D maybe TRBD1 (5 bases). Trimming shortened V by 0 bases and J by 0 bases, and 10 bases separated the two germline ends. Per germline, CDR1 SGDLS and CDR2 YYNGEE. This CDR3 has 15 amino acids. DNA for the CDR3: TGTGCCAGCAGCGTAGGTAGGGGTTACTCCTACGAGCAGTACTTC. As protein: CASSVGRGYSYEQYF.

The chain has TRBV2 and TRBJ2-2; D ambiguous. Trimming removed 8 bases at V and 6 bases at J, with 13 bases between. The germline V gene has CDR1 SNHLY and CDR2 FYNNEI. The CDR3 length is 13 residues. The CDR3 reads CASVEQEAGELFF. The CDR3 DNA reads as TGTGCCAGCGTGGAGCAAGAGGCCGGGGAGCTGTTTTTT.

This clone showed up just a few times. The chain couples TRBV7-2 to TRBJ2-7, with D hard to call. CDR1 is SGHTA and CDR2 is FQGNSA in the germline V gene. V lost 5 bases to trimming and J lost 2 bases, with 10 bases between them. CDR3 length equals 13 residues. The CDR3 coding sequence is TGTGCCAGCAGCCTTACTAAAGCCTACGAGCAGTACTTC. It is translated as CASSLTKAYEQYF.

The rearrangement joins TRBV6-1 to TRBJ1-5, with unresolved D. The germline V gene has CDR1 MNHNS and CDR2 SASEGT. Trimming stripped 10 bases from V and 0 bases from J, with 10 bases between. The CDR3 loop spans 13 amino acids. The CDR3 here is CATLLYSNQPQHF. The DNA of the CDR3 is TGTGCCACTTTACTCTATAGCAATCAGCCCCAGCATTTT.